Below are 9 T cell receptor beta chains sequenced from a single sample in a study of human thymus T cells. Method: immunoSEQ multiplex PCR; TCRdb's copy keeps in-frame clones and lacks some. The profile shows fewer than 90,000 clones, 96% of them singletons. Surgeons resected thymus tissue during corrective heart surgery. The sequencing sample was made of thymus tissue. Source of these receptors: a boy younger than two with a congenital heart defect but otherwise immunologically healthy.

This chain uses TRBV15 with TRBJ1-3; D unclear. This CDR3 contains 16 residues. The germline V gene encodes CDR1 LNHNV and CDR2 YYDKDF (reference sequence). Trimming removed 2 bases at V and 5 bases at J, with 16 bases between. In DNA, the CDR3 is TGTGCCACCAGCAGAAACCGGACGAGGAGCCGAAACACCATATATTTT. The encoded protein is CATSRNRTRSRNTIYF.

The rearrangement joins TRBV4-2 to TRBJ1-3; D is uncertain. The CDR3 sequence is 19 residues long. The V and J ends lost 1 base and 4 bases respectively, with 23 bases between them. Germline V lookup: CDR1 LGHNA, CDR2 YNFKEQ. CDR3: CASSQVTPPRRRGGNTIYF. In DNA form, the CDR3 reads TGTGCCAGCAGCCAAGTCACCCCTCCGCGCCGTCGGGGAGGAAACACCATATATTTT.

CDR3 residues: CAISEQDRNQPQHF. CDR3 sequence (DNA): TGTGCCATCAGTGAACAGGACCGCAATCAGCCCCAGCATTTT. This rearrangement joins TRBV10-3 to TRBJ1-5; D may be TRBD1 (5 bases). The germline CDR1 and CDR2 sequences are ENHRY and SYGVKD. Between the trimmed V and J ends, which lost 3 bases and 2 bases, there was a span of 8 bases. This CDR3 contains 14 residues.

This sequence joins TRBV5-5 and TRBJ1-2; 7 bases agree with TRBD1. V lost 4 bases, J lost 7 bases, and 13 bases stayed unmatched. Germline V CDR1 and CDR2: SGHKS, YYEKEE (reference sequence). This CDR3 spans 15 amino acids. Here the CDR3 DNA reads TGTGCCAGCAGCACCCGGACAGGCACTTCTGGTGGCTACACCTTC. Translated: CASSTRTGTSGGYTF.

CDR3 nucleotides: TGTGCCAGTAGTGACACAGGGGGCTCCTACAATGAGCAGTTCTTC. This codes for CASSDTGGSYNEQFF. The chain carries TRBV19 and TRBJ2-1, with TRBD1 matching 8 bases. The trim removed 5 bases at V and 0 bases at J, leaving 3 bases unmatched. Looked up from germline, CDR1 is LNHDA and CDR2 is SQIVND (reference sequence). There are 15 residues in the CDR3.

V gene TRBV4-1 combines with J gene TRBJ2-3, with TRBD2 as a possible D gene (6 bases). CDR3 length: 16 amino acids. V lost 5 bases and J lost 3, with 18 bases in between. CDR1 and CDR2 (germline): MGHRA, YSYEKL. The chain's CDR3 is CASSTQVGGWTDTQYF. The CDR3 DNA reads TGCGCCAGCAGCACCCAAGTCGGGGGATGGACAGATACGCAGTATTTT.

The J gene is TRBJ2-3, the V gene TRBV11-2; D call uncertain. Between the trimmed V and J ends, which lost 1 base and 6 bases, there was a span of 8 bases. Germline V gene lookup returns CDR1 SGHAT and CDR2 FQNNGV. The CDR3 has 13 residues. CDR3: CASSLAPPDTQYF. CDR3 sequence (DNA): TGTGCCAGCAGCTTAGCCCCACCGGATACGCAGTATTTT.

The chain joins TRBV4-1 to TRBJ1-5; D uncertain. V was pared by 4 bases and J by 2 bases, with 18 bases between. From germline, CDR1 is MGHRA and CDR2 YSYEKL. This CDR3 comprises 17 residues. The CDR3 protein is CASSPGAGDRRNQPQHF. The CDR3 DNA reads as TGCGCCAGCAGCCCCGGCGCCGGAGATAGGCGCAATCAGCCCCAGCATTTT.

This clone was observed a single time. J is TRBJ2-1 and V is TRBV7-9, with 10 nucleotides matching TRBD2. In germline, CDR1 is SEHNR, CDR2 FQNEAQ (reference sequence). V trimming: 5 bases; J trimming: 2 bases; junction bases outside the gene matches: 12. The CDR3 extends over 18 amino acids. The DNA of the CDR3 is TGTGCCAGCAGCCCCGAGGGGATCGGACTAGCGGCCTACAATGAGCAGTTCTTC. Encoded protein: CASSPEGIGLAAYNEQFF.